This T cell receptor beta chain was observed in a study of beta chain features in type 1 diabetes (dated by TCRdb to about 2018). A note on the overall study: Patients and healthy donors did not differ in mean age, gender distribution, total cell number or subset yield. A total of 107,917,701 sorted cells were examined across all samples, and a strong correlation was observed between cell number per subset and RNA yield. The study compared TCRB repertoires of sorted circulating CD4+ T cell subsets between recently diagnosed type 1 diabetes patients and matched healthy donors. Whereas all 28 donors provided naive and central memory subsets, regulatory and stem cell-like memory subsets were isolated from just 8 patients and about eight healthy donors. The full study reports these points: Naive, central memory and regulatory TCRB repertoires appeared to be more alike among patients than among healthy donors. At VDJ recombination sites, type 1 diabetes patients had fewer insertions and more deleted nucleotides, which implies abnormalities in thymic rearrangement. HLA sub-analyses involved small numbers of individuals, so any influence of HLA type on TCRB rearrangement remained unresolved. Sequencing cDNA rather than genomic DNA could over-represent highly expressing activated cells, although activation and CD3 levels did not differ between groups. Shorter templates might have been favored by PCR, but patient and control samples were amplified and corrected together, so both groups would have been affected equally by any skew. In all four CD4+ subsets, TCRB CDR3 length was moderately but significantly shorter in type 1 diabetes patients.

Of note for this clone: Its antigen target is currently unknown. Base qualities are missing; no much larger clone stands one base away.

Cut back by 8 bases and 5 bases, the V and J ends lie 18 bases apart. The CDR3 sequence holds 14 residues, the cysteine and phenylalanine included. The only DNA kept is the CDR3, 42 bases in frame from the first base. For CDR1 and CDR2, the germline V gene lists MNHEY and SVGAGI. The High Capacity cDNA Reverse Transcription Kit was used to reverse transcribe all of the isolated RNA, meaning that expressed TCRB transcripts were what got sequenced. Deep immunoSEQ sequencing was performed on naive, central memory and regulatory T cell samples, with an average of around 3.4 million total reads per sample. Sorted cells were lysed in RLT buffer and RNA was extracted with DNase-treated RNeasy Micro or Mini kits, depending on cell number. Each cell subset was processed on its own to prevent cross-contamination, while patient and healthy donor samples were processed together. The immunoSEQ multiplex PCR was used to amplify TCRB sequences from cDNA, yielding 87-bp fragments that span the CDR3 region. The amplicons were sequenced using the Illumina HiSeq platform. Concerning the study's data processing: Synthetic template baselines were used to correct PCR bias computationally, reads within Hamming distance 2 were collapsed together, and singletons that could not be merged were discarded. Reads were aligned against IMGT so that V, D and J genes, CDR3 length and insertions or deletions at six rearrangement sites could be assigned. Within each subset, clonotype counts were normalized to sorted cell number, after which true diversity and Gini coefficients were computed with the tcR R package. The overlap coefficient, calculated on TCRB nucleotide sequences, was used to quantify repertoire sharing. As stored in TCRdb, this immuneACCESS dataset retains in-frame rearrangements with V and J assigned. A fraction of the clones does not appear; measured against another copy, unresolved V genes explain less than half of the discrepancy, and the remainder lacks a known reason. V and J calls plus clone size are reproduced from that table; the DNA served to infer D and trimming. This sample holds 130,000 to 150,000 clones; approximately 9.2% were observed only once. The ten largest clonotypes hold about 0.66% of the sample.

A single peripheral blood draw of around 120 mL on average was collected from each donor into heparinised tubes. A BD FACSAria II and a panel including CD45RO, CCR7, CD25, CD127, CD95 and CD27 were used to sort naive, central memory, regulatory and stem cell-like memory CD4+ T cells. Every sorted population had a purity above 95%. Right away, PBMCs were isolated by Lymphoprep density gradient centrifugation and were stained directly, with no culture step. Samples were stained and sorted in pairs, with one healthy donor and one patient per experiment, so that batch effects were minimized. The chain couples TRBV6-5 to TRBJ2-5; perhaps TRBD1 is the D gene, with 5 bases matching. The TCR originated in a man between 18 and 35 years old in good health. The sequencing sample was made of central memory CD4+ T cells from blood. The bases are TGTGCCAGCGGACCGTTTGGGGCGGAGGAGACCCAGTACTTC. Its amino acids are CASGPFGAEETQYF.